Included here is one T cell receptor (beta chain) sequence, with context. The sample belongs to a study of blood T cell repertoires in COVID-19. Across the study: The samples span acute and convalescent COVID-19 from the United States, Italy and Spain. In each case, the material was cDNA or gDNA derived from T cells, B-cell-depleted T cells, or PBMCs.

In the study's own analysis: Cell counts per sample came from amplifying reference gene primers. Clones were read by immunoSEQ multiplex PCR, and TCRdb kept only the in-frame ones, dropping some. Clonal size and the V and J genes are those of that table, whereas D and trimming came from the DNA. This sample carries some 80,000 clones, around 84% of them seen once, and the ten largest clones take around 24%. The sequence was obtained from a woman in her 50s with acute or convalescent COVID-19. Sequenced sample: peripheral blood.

DNA of the CDR3: TGTGCCAGTAGTTCGGGACAGGGGGCCTACGAGCAGTACTTC. This codes for CASSSGQGAYEQYF. The V gene is TRBV19, the J gene TRBJ2-7, with 11 bases identical to TRBD1. The CDR3 is 14 residues long. CDR1 and CDR2 from the germline V gene are LNHDA and SQIVND (reference sequence). Trimming cost V 5 bases and J 2 bases; bases outside gene matches: 2.